This T cell receptor beta chain emerged from a study of shared clonotypes between healthy human individuals. The overall study: Three plates were used per donor for CD4 naive, three for CD4 memory, two for CD8 naive and one for CD8 memory.

The method was immunoSEQ multiplex PCR; TCRdb's version includes in-frame clones alone and lacks a portion of them. The sample has roughly 1,000,000 clones, roughly 74% seen once. The investigators split CD4+ cells into a CD45RA+ naive subset and a CD45RA-negative memory subset. Sequenced input: memory CD4+ T cells from PBMCs. As for subset: CD45RA-negative fraction. The sequence was collected from a man younger than 35 in good health. Some clones in this sample may be carry-over from other donors' samples.

This CDR3 reads CASRGATSTDTQYF. The DNA of the CDR3 is TGTGCCAGCAGGGGCGCTACTAGCACAGATACGCAGTATTTT. The chain employs TRBV28 and TRBJ2-3; no clear D. CDR1 is MDHEN and CDR2 is SYDVKM in the germline V gene. The germline V and J ends were trimmed by 6 bases and 0 bases, with 10 bases remaining between them. This CDR3 has 14 residues.